One sample yielded the 8 T cell receptor beta chains listed below, sequenced in a study of tumor and adjacent non-tumor tissue in lung cancer. The template was RNA from unsorted bulk tissue. This non-tumor lung sample came from over 3 cm beyond the tumor edge. The library came from three nested PCR rounds adapted from ARM-PCR protocols. One entry per CDR3 protein results from TCRdb running MiXCR on the multiplex PCR reads. Here the sample spans 90,000 to 100,000 distinct CDR3 sequences, 80% being singletons. Sequences were obtained from distant non-tumor lung tissue. The receptor set was obtained from a man aged 55-75 years with small cell lung cancer.

This clonotype was counted only a few times. The final CDR3 position lacks the conserved phenylalanine or tryptophan, pointing to a likely read error. V is TRBV29-1 and J is TRBJ2-1; weak D call: TRBD2 (6 bases). Germline V gives CDR1 SQVTM, CDR2 ANQGSEA. The CDR3 consists of 15 residues. The CDR3 DNA sequence: TGCAACGGAGCCCTGTTGCGGGGTTATTACAATGAGCAGTTCTTA. Encoded protein: CNGALLRGYYNEQFL.

For the CDR3, the DNA is TGCGATAGCAGTGAAGTACCTTCGGATGAGCAGTTCTTC. Its translation is CDSSEVPSDEQFF. J is TRBJ2-1 and V is TRBV4-1; no clear D gene. The CDR3 extends over 13 amino acids. The germline gives CDR1 MGHRA, CDR2 YSYEKL.

This clonotype was detected a few times. Here the CDR3 omits its conserved ending phenylalanine or tryptophan, so a read error is the likely source. This chain links TRBV20-1 with TRBJ2-3, with 8 bases fitting TRBD2. From germline, CDR1 is DFQATT and CDR2 SNEGSKA (reference sequence). Trimming took 6 bases from V and 6 from J; bases not matched to a gene: 5. The CDR3 consists of 12 residues. The chain's CDR3 is CSATGGEDTQYL. The CDR3 coding sequence is TGCAGTGCCACGGGGGGGGAGGATACGCAGTATCTT.

The chain employs TRBV6-1 and TRBJ2-7; no firm D call. Germline values: CDR1 MNHNS, CDR2 SASEGT. The CDR3 totals 13 residues. Trimming stripped 3 bases from V and 7 bases from J, with 13 bases between. The CDR3 region is CASSDAQRREQYV. Written as DNA, the CDR3 is TGTGCCAGCAGTGATGCGCAGCGTCGGGAGCAGTACGTC.

Of note for this clonotype: One end of the junction is discordant with germline, which a read error may explain. The rearrangement joins TRBV5-5 to TRBJ1-3; D is unresolved. The CDR3 loop spans 15 amino acids. Germline lookup yields CDR1 SGHKS and CDR2 YYEKEE (reference sequence). Here the CDR3 reads CASSPGEGDGNTTYF. The CDR3 region has the DNA TGTGCCAGCAGCCCGGGAGAGGGAGATGGAAACACCACATATTTT.

The J gene is TRBJ2-1, the V gene TRBV11-2; 9 positions match TRBD1. CDR1 and CDR2 from the germline V gene are SGHAT and FQNNGV. Losses at the gene ends were 5 bases for V and 8 bases for J; bases not matched to a gene: 13. The CDR3 is 16 residues long. CDR3 amino acids: CASSTLDRGPVDEQFF. Here the CDR3 DNA reads TGTGCCAGCAGCACATTGGACAGGGGCCCCGTGGATGAGCAGTTCTTC.

This chain uses TRBV29-1 with TRBJ1-2, with D tentatively TRBD1 (6 bases). Trimming removed 4 bases at V and 12 bases at J, with 21 bases between. The CDR3 totals 13 residues. CDR1 and CDR2 (germline): SQVTM, ANQGSEA. The DNA of the CDR3 is TGCAGCGTTGTGAAAGGAGGGGGTTCTTGCCACACCTTC. This encodes CSVVKGGGSCHTF. The full variable domain, completed using reference TRBV29-1 and TRBJ1-2, is SAVISQKPSRDICQRGTSLTIQCQVDSQVTMMFWYRQQPGQSLTLIATANQGSEATYESGFVIDKFPISRPNLTFSTLTVSNMSPEDSSIYLCSVVKGGGSCHTFGSGTRLTVV.

As to this clonotype: An end of the junction does not agree with germline; a read error may underlie this. This chain connects TRBV11-2 to TRBJ2-5, with TRBD2 matching over 7 bases. Germline V CDR1 and CDR2: SGHAT, FQNNGV. The CDR3 totals 17 residues. CDR3 nucleotides: TGTGCCAGCAGCGCCTCCGTGACTGGCGGGTCGCGGGAGACCCAGTATTTC. This translates into CASSASVTGGSRETQYF.